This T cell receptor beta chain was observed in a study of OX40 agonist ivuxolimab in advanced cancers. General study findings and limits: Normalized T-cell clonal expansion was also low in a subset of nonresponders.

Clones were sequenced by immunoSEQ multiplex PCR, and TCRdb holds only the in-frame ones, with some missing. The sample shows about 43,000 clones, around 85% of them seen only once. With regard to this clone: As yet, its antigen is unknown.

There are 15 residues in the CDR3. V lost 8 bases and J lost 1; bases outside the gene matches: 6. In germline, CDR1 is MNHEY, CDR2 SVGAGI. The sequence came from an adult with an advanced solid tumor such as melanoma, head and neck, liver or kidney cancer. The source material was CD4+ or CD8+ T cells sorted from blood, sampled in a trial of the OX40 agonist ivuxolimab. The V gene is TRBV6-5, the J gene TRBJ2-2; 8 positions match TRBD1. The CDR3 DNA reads TGTGCCAGCGCTTACAGGGGGTGGAACACCGGGGAGCTGTTTTTT. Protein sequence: CASAYRGWNTGELFF.